The 9 T cell receptor beta chains below all came from one sample that was sequenced in a study of spatial heterogeneity in lung cancer. Time point denoted: sample taken at primary tumor resection. From tumor, nontumor lung or frozen PBMC, whole RNA was taken unsorted for sequencing. TCRdb redid the calling of the 5' RACE reads with MiXCR, one entry per CDR3 protein. Counted here are some 10,000 distinct CDR3 sequences, roughly 5.1% occurring once; the ten biggest clones make up roughly 27%. The source material was PBMCs, sampled at surgery. The receptors come from a male donor with early-stage non-small cell lung cancer.

This clonotype was seen repeatedly, ten times or more. This chain links TRBV5-4 with TRBJ1-1, with 7 bases aligning to TRBD1. The CDR3 spans 12 residues. Germline CDR1 SGHNT, CDR2 YYREEE (reference sequence). J was trimmed by 4 bases and V by 5 bases; bases with no gene match: 2. CDR3 nucleotide sequence: TGTGCCAGCAGTGACAGGGCCACTGAAGCTTTCTTT. This translates into CASSDRATEAFF.

This clonotype was seen only a few times. The rearrangement uses TRBV4-2 and TRBJ2-2; D uncertain. V lost 0 bases to trimming and J lost 5 bases, with 10 bases between them. The germline gives CDR1 LGHNA, CDR2 YNFKEQ. The length of the CDR3 is 15 residues. For the CDR3, the DNA is TGTGCCAGCAGCCAAGATCCCTCTAGAACCGGGGAGCTGTTTTTT. Residues: CASSQDPSRTGELFF.

This clonotype has only a few counts. The J gene is TRBJ2-7, the V gene TRBV28; D remains ambiguous. V lost 1 base and J 2 bases, leaving 3 bases between the germline ends. Germline V lookup: CDR1 MDHEN, CDR2 SYDVKM. The CDR3 is 12 amino acids. The CDR3 DNA reads as TGTGCCAGCAGTTTATACACCTACGAGCAGTACTTC. Protein sequence: CASSLYTYEQYF.

With respect to this clonotype: This sequence may be a read error, since a much larger clone differs from it by one base. The V and J genes are TRBV20-1 and TRBJ2-5; TRBD1 might be the D (6 bases). This CDR3 is built from 13 residues. The germline V gene has CDR1 DFQATT and CDR2 SNEGSKA (reference sequence). The CDR3 spells CSAPRTVQEIQYF. In DNA, the CDR3 is TGCAGTGCTCCCAGGACAGTGCAAGAGATCCAGTACTTC.

This clonotype was detected many times. The J gene is TRBJ2-1, the V gene TRBV28, with D tentatively TRBD2 (6 bases). The ends were cut back, 9 bases at V and 0 bases at J, with 15 bases in the middle. Per germline, CDR1 MDHEN and CDR2 SYDVKM. The CDR3 runs 15 residues. DNA of the CDR3: TGTGCCAGTACGCGGGGTGGTAGCTCCTACAATGAGCAGTTCTTC. Residues: CASTRGGSSYNEQFF. The whole variable domain, remainder taken from reference TRBV28 and TRBJ2-1, is DVKVTQSSRYLVKRTGEKVFLECVQDMDHENMFWYRQDPGLGLRLIYFSYDVKMKEKGDIPEGYSVSREKKERFSLILESASTNQTSMYLCASTRGGSSYNEQFFGPGTRLTVL.

This clonotype showed up many times. The gene calls are TRBV29-1 and TRBJ1-2; 12 nucleotides agree with TRBD1. V shed 6 bases and J 7 bases; nucleotides not matched to a gene: 6. Germline V gene sequence: CDR1 SQVTM, CDR2 ANQGSEA. The CDR3 covers 13 residues. CDR3 protein: CSVAGTGGFGYTF. For the CDR3, the DNA is TGCAGCGTAGCCGGGACAGGGGGCTTTGGCTACACCTTC.

This chain links TRBV5-5 with TRBJ2-2; no definite D call. The germline V gene has CDR1 SGHKS and CDR2 YYEKEE (reference sequence). The V and J ends lost 9 bases and 2 bases respectively, with 11 bases between them. The CDR3 has 13 residues. The CDR3 nucleotides are TGTGCCACCCAGGACCTTAACACCGGGGAGCTGTTTTTT. Protein product: CATQDLNTGELFF.

This clonotype was recorded at least ten times. J is TRBJ2-2 and V is TRBV29-1; no clear D. The CDR3 consists of 13 residues. In germline, CDR1 is SQVTM, CDR2 ANQGSEA. With 3 bases removed from V and 0 bases from J, the gap between germline ends came to 5 bases. The CDR3 nucleotides are TGCAGCGTTGAGAGGACGAACACCGGGGAGCTGTTTTTT. It encodes CSVERTNTGELFF.

There are many counts of this clonotype. The rearrangement uses TRBV9 and TRBJ2-1, with TRBD2 as a possible D gene (6 bases). The CDR3 covers 15 residues. Germline V gene data show CDR1 as SGDLS and CDR2 as YYNGEE. Trimming removed 4 bases at V and 6 bases at J, with 17 bases between. CDR3 region: CASSPGGPTGNEQFF. CDR3 nucleotides: TGTGCCAGCAGCCCCGGGGGTCCCACTGGCAATGAGCAGTTCTTC.